This passage covers 10 T cell receptor beta chains from one sample sequenced in a study of T cells in Graves' hyperthyroidism and ophthalmopathy. RNA transcripts were the template for amplifying TCR beta CDR3 regions. When the TCR CDR3 underwent first-round RT-PCR, the HTBI primer set was used. In TCRdb, the multiplex PCR reads were re-called with MiXCR into one record per CDR3 protein. The sample holds approximately 640,000 distinct CDR3 sequences, around 15% seen once. Material: blood. Every receptor here comes from a man aged 45-65 years with Graves' hyperthyroidism.

This clonotype was found many times. The rearrangement links TRBV24-1 to TRBJ2-5, with TRBD1 matching 8 bases. The V gene end was trimmed by 7 bases and the J gene end by 5 bases; junction bases not matched to a gene: 8. The germline V gene has CDR1 KGHDR and CDR2 SFDVKD. The CDR3 has 14 amino acids. CDR3 coding DNA: TGTGCCACCAGCTCCACCAGACAGGGGGAGACCCAGTACTTC. It specifies CATSSTRQGETQYF.

The chain has TRBV6-1 and TRBJ2-7; 8 bases fit TRBD1. The V gene's germline CDR1 is MNHNS and CDR2 SASEGT. The CDR3 has 15 amino acids. J lost 3 bases, V lost 4 bases, and 8 bases had no gene match. In nucleotides, the CDR3 is TGTGCCAGCAGTGTGGGTCAGGGGGCCGGCTACGAGCAGTACTTC. Translated, it gives CASSVGQGAGYEQYF.

This clonotype has a count of ten or more. The V gene is TRBV3-1, the J gene TRBJ2-1; D perhaps matches TRBD2 (6 bases). Looked up from germline, CDR1 is LGHDT and CDR2 is YNNKEL (reference sequence). Trimming pared 4 bases from V and 10 bases from J, leaving 14 bases between. The length of the CDR3 is 13 residues. The CDR3 protein is CASSPSALAEQFF. The CDR3 nucleotides are TGTGCCAGCAGCCCTTCCGCGCTAGCGGAGCAGTTCTTC.

The table lists this clonotype with a few counts. The chain links TRBV12-3 or TRBV12-4 to TRBJ2-7; a weak D match, TRBD1 (5 bases). Trimming took off 4 bases at V and 4 bases at J, with 11 bases between the two ends. The CDR3 totals 13 residues. The CDR3 bases are TGTGCCAGCAGTTATCGGACACCATACGAGCAGTACTTC. It translates to CASSYRTPYEQYF.

On this clonotype itself: This could be a read error, since a much larger clone is one nucleotide away. This sequence joins TRBV27 and TRBJ2-3, with D hard to call. Germline CDR1 MNHEY, CDR2 SMNVEV (reference sequence). The CDR3 totals 17 residues. The CDR3 is CATSFQPDLNGPDTQYF. Written as DNA, the CDR3 is TGTGCCACCAGTTTCCAACCTGACCTAAATGGGCCAGATACGCAGTATTTT.

V usage is TRBV20-1 and J usage is TRBJ2-1, with TRBD2 matching 8 bases. J was trimmed by 3 bases and V by 6 bases; bases with no gene match: 16. The V gene's germline CDR1 is DFQATT and CDR2 SNEGSKA (reference sequence). CDR3 length equals 17 residues. The CDR3 sequence is CSAGGEAGVSVYNEQFF. The CDR3 DNA follows: TGCAGTGCGGGAGGGGAAGCGGGAGTTAGCGTCTACAATGAGCAGTTCTTC.

This clonotype was seen ten or more times. The chain combines TRBV28 with TRBJ2-7; weak D call: TRBD1 (6 bases). Between the trimmed V and J ends, which lost 1 base and 2 bases, there was a span of 12 bases. This CDR3 has 15 residues. CDR1 is MDHEN and CDR2 is SYDVKM in the germline V gene. CDR3 region: CASSLYLGGPYEQYF. CDR3 DNA sequence: TGTGCCAGCAGTTTATATTTAGGGGGACCCTACGAGCAGTACTTC.

This clonotype was detected only a few times. The CDR3 loop reads CASPGQFNLEAFF. The CDR3, as DNA: TGTGCCAGCCCAGGACAGTTCAACTTAGAAGCTTTCTTT. This chain joins TRBV25-1 and TRBJ1-1; maybe TRBD1 (6 bases). The V and J ends lost 8 bases and 8 bases respectively, with 18 bases between them. This CDR3 comprises 13 residues. Per germline, CDR1 MGHDK and CDR2 SYGVNS. Complete variable domain (other parts from reference TRBV25-1 and TRBJ1-1): EADIYQTPRYLVIGTGKKITLECSQTMGHDKMYWYQQDPGMELHLIHYSYGVNSTEKGDLSSESTVSRIRTEHFPLTLESARPSHTSQYLCASPGQFNLEAFFGQGTRLTVV.

Ten or more counts support this clonotype. The gene calls are TRBV6-1 and TRBJ2-4; TRBD2 matches 12 bases. The germline V gene has CDR1 MNHNS and CDR2 SASEGT. V shed 5 bases, J shed 0 bases, and the junction held 11 bases outside the gene matches. The CDR3 is 19 amino acids. Written as DNA, the CDR3 is TGTGCCAGCAGTCCGAGACTAGCGGGAGTAGGTCTAGCCAAAAACATTCAGTACTTC. Its protein is CASSPRLAGVGLAKNIQYF.

The table lists this clonotype with many counts. The chain recombines TRBV28 with TRBJ2-3; D assignment may be TRBD1 or TRBD2 (5 bases each). Trimming pared 7 bases from V and 0 bases from J, leaving 8 bases between. The length of the CDR3 is 13 residues. The V gene's germline CDR1 is MDHEN and CDR2 SYDVKM. CDR3: CASTGPSTDTQYF. The DNA of the CDR3 is TGTGCCAGCACGGGGCCTAGCACAGATACGCAGTATTTT.